The clone carrying this TCR beta chain was seen ten or more times. Its specificity is not known. The entry originates in a study of prognosis after radiotherapy for stage I lung cancer. Study details: Enrolled patients comprised about 13 with newly diagnosed primary stage I lung tumors and five or six with oligometastatic NSCLC after surgical resection of the primary tumor. The study's findings and limits: Stereotactic body radiation therapy was followed by a fall in unique TCR clone counts, with a median of roughly 10,000 versus 7,000.

Genomic DNA was the source, and TCR beta CDR3 was amplified from it by two-round multiplex PCR. First-round PCR, the initial amplification, used primers specific to each TRBV and TRBJ gene. TCRdb reprocessed the multiplex PCR reads via MiXCR and lists one record per CDR3 protein. The sample holds 27,000 or so distinct CDR3 sequences, roughly 40% seen once. Blood was drawn (about 6 milliliters of peripheral blood) at each of two time points. The germline V gene encodes CDR1 LNHDA and CDR2 SQIVND (reference sequence). J lost 3 bases, V lost 4 bases, and 5 bases had no gene match. This CDR3 comprises 14 residues.

The sample here was PBMCs, taken before or after stereotactic body radiation therapy (not recorded which). The rearrangement links TRBV19 to TRBJ2-7; 8 nucleotides match TRBD1. The sequence was collected from a donor older than 45 with non-small cell lung cancer. This chain's CDR3 is CASSTGTGLYEQYF. As DNA, the CDR3 is TGTGCCAGTAGTACCGGGACAGGACTCTACGAGCAGTACTTC.